The present T cell receptor (beta chain) was sequenced within a study of Ad26.COV2.S vaccination and SARS-CoV-2 variants. Study information: Each vaccinee took Ad26.COV2.S intramuscularly, once or twice 56 days apart.

Germline CDR1 and CDR2: LNHDA and SQIVND (reference sequence). The CDR3 runs 14 residues. V dropped 6 bases and J dropped 2 bases, with 8 bases sitting between them. As to treatment: around 19 received Ad26.COV2.S at low or high dose, single or two shots; roughly five received placebo; per-sample allocation not given. Vaccine and placebo recipients were sampled on day 63 after the first injection. Ad26 vector vaccine expressed Wuhan-strain SARS-CoV-2 spike. Some clones are missing from TCRdb's copy, which holds only in-frame ones; the method was immunoSEQ multiplex PCR. The sample has 250,000 to 300,000 clones, more than 75% seen once.

The V and J genes are TRBV19 and TRBJ2-6; D remains ambiguous. Sequences were derived from peripheral blood, sampled in a trial of Ad26.COV2.S vaccine versus placebo. This receptor was taken from a person between 18 and 65 years old who received the Ad26.COV2.S COVID-19 vaccine or a placebo. CDR3 protein: CASRAPAGANVLTF. For the CDR3, the DNA is TGTGCCAGTAGGGCGCCAGCTGGGGCCAACGTCCTGACTTTC.